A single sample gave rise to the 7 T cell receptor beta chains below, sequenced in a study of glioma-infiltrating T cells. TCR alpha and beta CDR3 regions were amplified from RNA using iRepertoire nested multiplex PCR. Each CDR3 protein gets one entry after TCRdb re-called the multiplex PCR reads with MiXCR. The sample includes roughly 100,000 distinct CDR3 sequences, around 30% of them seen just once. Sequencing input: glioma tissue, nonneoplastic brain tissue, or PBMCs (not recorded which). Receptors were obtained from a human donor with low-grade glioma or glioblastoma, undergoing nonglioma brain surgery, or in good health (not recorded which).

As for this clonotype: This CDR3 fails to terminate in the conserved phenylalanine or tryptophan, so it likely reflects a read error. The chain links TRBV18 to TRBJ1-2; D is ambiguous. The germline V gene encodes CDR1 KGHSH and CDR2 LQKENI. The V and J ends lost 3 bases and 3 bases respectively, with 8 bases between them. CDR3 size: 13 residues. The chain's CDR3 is CASSPDPDYGYTL. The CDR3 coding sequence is TGTGCCAGCTCACCGGACCCCGACTATGGCTACACCCTC.

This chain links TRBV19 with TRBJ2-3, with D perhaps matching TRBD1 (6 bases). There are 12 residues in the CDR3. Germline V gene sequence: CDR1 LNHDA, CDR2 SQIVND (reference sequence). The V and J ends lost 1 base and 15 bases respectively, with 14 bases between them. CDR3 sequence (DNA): TGTGCCAGTAGTATAGCTGGGACATGGGAATATTTT. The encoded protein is CASSIAGTWEYF.

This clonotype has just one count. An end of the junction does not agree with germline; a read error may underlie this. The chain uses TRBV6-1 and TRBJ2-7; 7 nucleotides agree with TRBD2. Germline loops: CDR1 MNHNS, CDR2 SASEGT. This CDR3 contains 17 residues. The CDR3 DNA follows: TGTGCCATCAGTTGGCCTAGCGGAATCCGCCTCTCCTACGAGCAGTACTTC. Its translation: CAISWPSGIRLSYEQYF.

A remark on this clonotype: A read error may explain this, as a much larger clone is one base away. Written as DNA, the CDR3 is TGCGCCAGCAGCCGGGGACTAGCGGGGGCGTGCACAGATACGCAGTATTTT. This translates into CASSRGLAGACTDTQYF. The V call is TRBV4-1, the J call TRBJ2-3; 14 bases match TRBD2. This CDR3 spans 17 amino acids. V was pared by 4 bases and J by 1 base, with 4 bases of the junction left unmatched. In germline, CDR1 is MGHRA, CDR2 YSYEKL.

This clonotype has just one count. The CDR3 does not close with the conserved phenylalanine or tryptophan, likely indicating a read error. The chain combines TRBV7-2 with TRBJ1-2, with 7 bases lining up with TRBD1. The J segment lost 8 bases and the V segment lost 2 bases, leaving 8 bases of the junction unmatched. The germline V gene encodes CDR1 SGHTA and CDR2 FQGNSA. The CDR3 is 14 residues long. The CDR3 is CASSLRGPVYGYTL. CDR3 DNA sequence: TGTGCCAGCAGCTTAAGGGGGCCCGTCTACGGCTACACCCTC.

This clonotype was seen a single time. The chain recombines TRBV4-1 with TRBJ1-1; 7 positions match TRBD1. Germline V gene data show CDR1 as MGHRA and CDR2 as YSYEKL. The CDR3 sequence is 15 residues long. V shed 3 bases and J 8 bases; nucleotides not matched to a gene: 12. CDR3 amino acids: CASSQAPGQAQEAFF. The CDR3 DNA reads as TGCGCCAGCAGCCAGGCTCCAGGACAGGCGCAGGAAGCTTTCTTT.

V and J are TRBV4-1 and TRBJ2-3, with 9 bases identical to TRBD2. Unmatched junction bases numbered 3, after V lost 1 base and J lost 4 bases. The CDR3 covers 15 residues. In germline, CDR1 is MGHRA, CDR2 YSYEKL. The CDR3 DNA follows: TGCGCCAGCAGCCAAGGACAGCGGGGGGCAGATACGCAGTATTTT. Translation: CASSQGQRGADTQYF.